This entry concerns a single T cell receptor (beta chain). The sample is drawn from a study of cytomegalovirus exposure and HLA in healthy donors. Assay: immunoSEQ multiplex PCR; the TCRdb copy retains only in-frame clones and omits some. The data contain fewer than 200,000 clones, approximately 86% of them singletons. The V gene's germline CDR1 is SGHTA and CDR2 FQGTGA. The CDR3 totals 13 residues. Trimming took 6 bases from V and 8 from J; bases not matched to a gene: 5. The sample was PBMCs. This clonotype originated in a man aged 18 to 30 in good health and CMV-seropositive. The chain uses TRBV7-3 and TRBJ1-3; the match to TRBD1 covers 9 bases. In DNA, the CDR3 is TGTGCCAGCAGTACGGGACAGGGAGACACCATATATTTT. Translation gives CASSTGQGDTIYF.